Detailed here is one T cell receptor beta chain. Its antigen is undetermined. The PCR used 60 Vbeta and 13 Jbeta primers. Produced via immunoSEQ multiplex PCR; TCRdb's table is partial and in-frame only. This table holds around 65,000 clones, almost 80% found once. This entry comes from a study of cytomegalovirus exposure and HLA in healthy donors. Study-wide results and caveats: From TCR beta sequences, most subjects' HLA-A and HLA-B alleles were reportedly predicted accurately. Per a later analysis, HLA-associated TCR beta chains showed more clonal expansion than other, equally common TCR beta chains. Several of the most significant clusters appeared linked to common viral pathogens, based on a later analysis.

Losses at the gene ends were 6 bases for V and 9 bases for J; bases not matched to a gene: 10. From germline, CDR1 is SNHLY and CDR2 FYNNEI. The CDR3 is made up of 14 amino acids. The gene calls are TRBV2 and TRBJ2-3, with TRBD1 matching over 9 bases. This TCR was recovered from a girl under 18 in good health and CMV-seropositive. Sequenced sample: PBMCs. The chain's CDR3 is CASSRITGGETQYF. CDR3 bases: TGTGCCAGCAGCAGGATTACAGGGGGCGAGACGCAGTATTTT.